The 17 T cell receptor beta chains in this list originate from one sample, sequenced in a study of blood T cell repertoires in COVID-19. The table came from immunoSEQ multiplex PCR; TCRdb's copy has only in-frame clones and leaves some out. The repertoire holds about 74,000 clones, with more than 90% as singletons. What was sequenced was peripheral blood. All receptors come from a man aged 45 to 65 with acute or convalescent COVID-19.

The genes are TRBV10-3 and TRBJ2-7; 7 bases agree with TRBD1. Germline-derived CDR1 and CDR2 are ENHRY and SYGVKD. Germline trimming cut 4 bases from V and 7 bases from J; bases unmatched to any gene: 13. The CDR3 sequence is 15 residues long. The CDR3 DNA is TGTGCCATCAGTGGAATCGGGCAGGGGGAAGGGGAGCAGTACTTC. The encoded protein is CAISGIGQGEGEQYF.

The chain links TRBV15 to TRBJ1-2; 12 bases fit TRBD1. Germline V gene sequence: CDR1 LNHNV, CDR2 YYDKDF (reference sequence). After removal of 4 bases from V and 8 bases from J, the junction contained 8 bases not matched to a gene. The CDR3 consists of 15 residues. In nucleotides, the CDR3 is TGTGCCACCAGCATACGAACCGGGACAGGGGGCGGCTACACCTTC. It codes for CATSIRTGTGGGYTF.

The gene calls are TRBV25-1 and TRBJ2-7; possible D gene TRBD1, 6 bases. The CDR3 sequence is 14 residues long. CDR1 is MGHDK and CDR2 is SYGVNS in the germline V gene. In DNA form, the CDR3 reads TGTGCCAGCAGTGAATTCCCAGGGGATAAGTCATTGCACGTC. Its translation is CASSEFPGDKSLHV.

CDR3 sequence reads: CASSEVQGNIQYF. The DNA for the CDR3 is TGTGCCAGCAGTGAGGTCCAGGGAAACATTCAGTACTTC. This chain uses TRBV6-1 with TRBJ2-4, with D possibly matching TRBD1 (5 bases). The CDR3 is 13 amino acids. Deletions cut 3 bases from V and 6 bases from J, with 9 bases between. Germline CDR1 is MNHNS and CDR2 is SASEGT.

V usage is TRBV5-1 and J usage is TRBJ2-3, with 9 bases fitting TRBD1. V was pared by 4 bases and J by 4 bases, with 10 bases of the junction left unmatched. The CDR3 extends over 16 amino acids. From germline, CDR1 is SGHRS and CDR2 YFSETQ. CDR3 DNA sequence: TGCGCCAGCAGCCTACAGGGGGCGCAGGGTTCAGATACGCAGTATTTT. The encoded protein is CASSLQGAQGSDTQYF.

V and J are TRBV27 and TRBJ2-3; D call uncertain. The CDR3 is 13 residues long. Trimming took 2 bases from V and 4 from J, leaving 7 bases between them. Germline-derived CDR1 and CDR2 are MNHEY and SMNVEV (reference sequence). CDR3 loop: CASSLIRPDTQYF. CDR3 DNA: TGTGCCAGCAGTTTAATCAGGCCAGATACGCAGTATTTT.

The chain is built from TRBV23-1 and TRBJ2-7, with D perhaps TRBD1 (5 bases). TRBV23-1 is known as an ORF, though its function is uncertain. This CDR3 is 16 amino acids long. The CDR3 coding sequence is TGCGCCAGCAGTGAATCGGCGCACAGGCCCTCCTACGAGCAGTACGTC. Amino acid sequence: CASSESAHRPSYEQYV.

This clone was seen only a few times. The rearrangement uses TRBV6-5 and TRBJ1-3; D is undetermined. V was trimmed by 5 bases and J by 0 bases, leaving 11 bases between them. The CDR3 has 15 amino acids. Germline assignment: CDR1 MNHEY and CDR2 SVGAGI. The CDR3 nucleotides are TGTGCCAGCAGTCGACTACTTAGCTCTGGAAACACCATATATTTT. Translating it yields CASSRLLSSGNTIYF.

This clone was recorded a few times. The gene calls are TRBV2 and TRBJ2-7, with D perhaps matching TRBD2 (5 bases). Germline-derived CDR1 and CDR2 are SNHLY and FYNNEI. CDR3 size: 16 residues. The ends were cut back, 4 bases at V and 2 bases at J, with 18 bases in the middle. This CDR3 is CASSAILGPDAYEQYF. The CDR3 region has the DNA TGTGCCAGCAGTGCTATACTAGGACCAGACGCCTACGAGCAGTACTTC.

CDR3 DNA: TGTGCCAGCAGGAAGACAGGGCAAGAGACCCAGTACTTC. Encoded protein: CASRKTGQETQYF. The J gene is TRBJ2-5, the V gene TRBV6-6; 7 nucleotides match TRBD1. The germline CDR1 and CDR2 sequences are MNHNY and SVGAGI (reference sequence). The CDR3 totals 13 residues. The V gene end was trimmed by 6 bases and the J gene end by 2 bases; junction bases not matched to a gene: 3.

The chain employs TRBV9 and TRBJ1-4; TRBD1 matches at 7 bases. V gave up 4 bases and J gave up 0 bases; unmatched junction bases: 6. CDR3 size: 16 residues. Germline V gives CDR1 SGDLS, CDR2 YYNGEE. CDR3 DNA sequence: TGTGCCAGCAGCCCCGGGACAGATCCAACTAATGAAAAACTGTTTTTT. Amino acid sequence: CASSPGTDPTNEKLFF.

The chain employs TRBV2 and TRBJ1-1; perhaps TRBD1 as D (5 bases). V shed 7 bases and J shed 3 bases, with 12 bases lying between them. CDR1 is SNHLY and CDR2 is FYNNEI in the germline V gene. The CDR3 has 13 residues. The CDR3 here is CASNQGGHTEAFF. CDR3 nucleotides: TGTGCCAGCAACCAGGGAGGGCACACTGAAGCTTTCTTT.

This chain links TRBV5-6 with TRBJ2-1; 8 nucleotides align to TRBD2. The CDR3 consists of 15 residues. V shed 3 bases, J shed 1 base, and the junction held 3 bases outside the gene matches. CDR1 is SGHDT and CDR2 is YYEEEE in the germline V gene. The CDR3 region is CASSYTSGSYNEQFF. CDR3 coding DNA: TGTGCCAGCAGCTATACTAGCGGTTCCTACAATGAGCAGTTCTTC.

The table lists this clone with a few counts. The CDR3 DNA follows: TGTGCCAGCAGCGTCGGGACAGGGAGTTCTTATAATGAAAAACTGTTTTTT. It encodes CASSVGTGSSYNEKLFF. The rearrangement joins TRBV9 to TRBJ1-4, with 9 bases identical to TRBD1. Germline CDR1 SGDLS, CDR2 YYNGEE. The CDR3 is 17 residues long. V shed 2 bases, J shed 4 bases, and the junction held 9 bases outside the gene matches.

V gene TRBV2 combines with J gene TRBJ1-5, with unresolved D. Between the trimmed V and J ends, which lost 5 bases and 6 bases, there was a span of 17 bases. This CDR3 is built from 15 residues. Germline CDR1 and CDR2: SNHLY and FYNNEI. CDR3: CASSYGGRPGQPQHF. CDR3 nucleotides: TGTGCCAGCAGTTATGGAGGCCGGCCGGGTCAGCCCCAGCATTTT.

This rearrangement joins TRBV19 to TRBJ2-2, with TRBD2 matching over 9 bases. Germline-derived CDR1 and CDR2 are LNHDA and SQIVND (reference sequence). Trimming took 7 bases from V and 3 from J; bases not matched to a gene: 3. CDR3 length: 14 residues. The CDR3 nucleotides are TGTGCCAGTATCCAGCGGGGGGACACCGGGGAGCTGTTTTTT. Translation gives CASIQRGDTGELFF.

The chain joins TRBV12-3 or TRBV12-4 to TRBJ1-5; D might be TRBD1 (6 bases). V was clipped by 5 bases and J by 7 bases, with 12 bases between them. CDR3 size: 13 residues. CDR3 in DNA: TGTGCCAGCAGTAGGGGGAGAGGGCAGCCCCAGCATTTT. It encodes CASSRGRGQPQHF.